Below, 30 T cell receptor beta chains from the same sample are listed, as sequenced in a study of neoadjuvant anti-PD-1 for oral cavity cancer. Time point noted: after neoadjuvant nivolumab, at surgical resection. Some clones are missing from TCRdb's copy, which holds only in-frame ones; the method was immunoSEQ multiplex PCR. The data show some 10,000 clones, roughly 61% seen once. Sequenced material: tumor tissue, taken after nivolumab (anti-PD-1) treatment. These receptors came from a person aged 40-85 years with oral cavity squamous cell carcinoma.

In the case of this clone: Other nucleotide sequences in the sample specify the same CDR3. The gene calls are TRBV25-1 and TRBJ1-5; TRBD1 agrees at 7 bases. V shed 6 bases and J 2 bases; nucleotides not matched to a gene: 4. Germline CDR1 MGHDK, CDR2 SYGVNS. The length of the CDR3 is 14 residues. As DNA, the CDR3 is TGTGCCAGCAGATCCCAGGGGGGCAATCAGCCCCAGCATTTT. Its protein product is CASRSQGGNQPQHF.

The chain carries TRBV27 and TRBJ2-1; possibly TRBD2 for D (5 bases). CDR1 and CDR2 (germline): MNHEY, SMNVEV (reference sequence). There are 16 residues in the CDR3. Trimming removed 6 bases from V and 0 bases from J, with 15 bases in between. The CDR3 coding sequence is TGTGCCAGCAGGTCCGACCGGGGTCACTCCTACAATGAGCAGTTCTTC. Translated, it gives CASRSDRGHSYNEQFF.

CDR3 coding DNA: TGTGCCACCCCGCCGGCTAGCGGGAGCTCCTACGAGCAGTACTTC. Translation: CATPPASGSSYEQYF. J is TRBJ2-7 and V is TRBV6-5; 10 bases match TRBD2. The junction had 9 bases not matched to a gene; V was cut back by 10 bases and J by 0 bases. Looked up from germline, CDR1 is MNHEY and CDR2 is SVGAGI. This CDR3 region has 15 residues.

This chain uses TRBV27 with TRBJ1-1; D ambiguous. CDR1 and CDR2 from the germline V gene are MNHEY and SMNVEV (reference sequence). The V end was cut by 3 bases, the J end by 1 base, with 12 bases between. The CDR3 sequence is 15 residues long. CDR3 sequence reads: CASSFGRPANTEAFF. Written as DNA, the CDR3 is TGTGCCAGCAGTTTCGGACGGCCCGCGAACACTGAAGCTTTCTTT.

V is TRBV5-1 and J is TRBJ1-4; possible D gene TRBD1, 6 bases. The CDR3 length is 16 residues. The germline V gene encodes CDR1 SGHRS and CDR2 YFSETQ. Trimming took 7 bases from V and 4 from J, leaving 20 bases between them. The DNA for the CDR3 is TGCGCCAGCTCCGAGAGCGGGGGGCAGGGTAATGAAAAACTGTTTTTT. It encodes CASSESGGQGNEKLFF.

V gene TRBV29-1 combines with J gene TRBJ2-1; 14 positions match TRBD2. Germline loops: CDR1 SQVTM, CDR2 ANQGSEA. This CDR3 region has 18 residues. The junction had 8 bases not matched to a gene; V was cut back by 1 base and J by 3 bases. CDR3 region: CSVEGEGLAGDHYNEQFF. In DNA form, the CDR3 reads TGCAGCGTTGAAGGGGAGGGACTAGCGGGGGATCACTACAATGAGCAGTTCTTC.

The CDR3 bases are TGTGCCACCCGACAGGGGAATTCACCCCTCCACTTT. Translating it yields CATRQGNSPLHF. The V and J genes are TRBV6-1 and TRBJ1-6; 8 bases are a match to TRBD1. V was clipped by 10 bases and J by 7 bases; unmatched bases: 3. CDR3 length equals 12 residues. In germline, CDR1 is MNHNS, CDR2 SASEGT.

The chain joins TRBV25-1 to TRBJ2-1; TRBD1 is a possible D gene (5 bases). The CDR3 sequence is 15 residues long. Germline V gene sequence: CDR1 MGHDK, CDR2 SYGVNS. V dropped 4 bases and J dropped 1 base, with 11 bases sitting between them. Here the CDR3 reads CASSARQRSYNEQFF. CDR3 DNA: TGTGCCAGCAGTGCCCGACAGCGATCCTACAATGAGCAGTTCTTC.

This clone was seen more than once but under ten times. This chain joins TRBV4-2 and TRBJ2-1; 10 positions agree with TRBD2. V dropped 2 bases and J dropped 6; count of bases not matched to a gene: 4. The V gene's germline CDR1 is LGHNA and CDR2 YNFKEQ. The CDR3 loop spans 15 amino acids. In nucleotides, the CDR3 is TGTGCCAGCAGCCAAACTAGCGGGGCCGGCAATGAGCAGTTCTTC. It is translated as CASSQTSGAGNEQFF.

V gene TRBV6-1 combines with J gene TRBJ1-5; D is undetermined. The CDR3 extends over 13 amino acids. With 0 bases removed from V and 6 bases from J, the gap between germline ends came to 6 bases. Per the germline V gene, CDR1 is MNHNS and CDR2 is SASEGT. CDR3 in DNA: TGTGCCAGCAGTGAAGCGCTTCGTCAGCCCCAGCATTTT. Protein: CASSEALRQPQHF.

The chain couples TRBV5-1 to TRBJ2-3; weak D call: TRBD2 (5 bases). Germline V gene lookup returns CDR1 SGHRS and CDR2 YFSETQ. The CDR3 is 17 residues long. V shed 4 bases and J shed 0 bases, with 18 bases lying between them. Here the CDR3 reads CASSQRLRVSSTDTQYF. The CDR3 DNA is TGCGCCAGCAGCCAGCGGTTGAGGGTATCCAGCACAGATACGCAGTATTTT.

V usage is TRBV6-1 and J usage is TRBJ1-1; possible D gene TRBD1, 6 bases. V lost 8 bases, J lost 4 bases, and 14 bases lay in between. The CDR3 runs to 13 residues. The germline V gene encodes CDR1 MNHNS and CDR2 SASEGT. CDR3 bases: TGTGCCAGCCAAAAACAGGGCGGCACTGAAGCTTTCTTT. This codes for CASQKQGGTEAFF.

This clone was observed a single time. The rearrangement joins TRBV10-2 to TRBJ1-5; D gene unclear. The V end was cut by 3 bases, the J end by 8 bases, with 14 bases between. The CDR3 length is 14 residues. Germline V gives CDR1 WSHSY, CDR2 SAAADI. CDR3 bases: TGCGCCAGCAGTGACCTGGGGATGAGCGAGCCCCAGCATTTT. This sequence encodes CASSDLGMSEPQHF.

This clone was seen just once. The chain has TRBV28 and TRBJ1-1; a possible D gene is TRBD1 (5 bases). Germline CDR1 reads MDHEN; CDR2 reads SYDVKM. V lost 2 bases and J 10 bases, leaving 8 bases between the germline ends. This CDR3 is 11 amino acids long. The CDR3 is CASSLGRGAFF. CDR3 in DNA: TGTGCCAGCAGTTTAGGAAGGGGAGCTTTCTTT.

In nucleotides, the CDR3 is TGTGCCAGCAGCCAACAGCCGGGGGCGAAAGAGACCCAGTACTTC. This codes for CASSQQPGAKETQYF. The rearrangement joins TRBV14 to TRBJ2-5; perhaps D is TRBD1 or TRBD2 (6 bases each). The CDR3 consists of 15 residues. Trimming left V 2 bases short and J 3 bases short, with 13 bases between. Germline values: CDR1 SGHDN, CDR2 FVKESK.

This clone was found a few times. The chain has TRBV28 and TRBJ1-2; no firm D call. Per germline, CDR1 MDHEN and CDR2 SYDVKM. The CDR3 has 12 residues. V dropped 0 bases and J dropped 8 bases, with 7 bases sitting between them. The CDR3 region has the DNA TGTGCCAGCAGTTTATGGCGTTGGGGCTACACCTTC. It is translated as CASSLWRWGYTF.

This clone was observed a few times. The rearrangement uses TRBV6-5 and TRBJ1-2; 7 bases are a match to TRBD1. The V gene's germline CDR1 is MNHEY and CDR2 SVGAGI. The junction had 8 bases not matched to a gene; V was cut back by 6 bases and J by 7 bases. The length of the CDR3 is 13 residues. CDR3 protein: CASSQTGDRGYTF. Here the CDR3 DNA reads TGTGCCAGCAGCCAAACAGGGGATCGTGGCTACACCTTC.

The chain combines TRBV19 with TRBJ1-1; no reliable D call. V lost 1 base and J lost 4, with 10 bases in between. The CDR3 has 14 amino acids. Germline V lookup: CDR1 LNHDA, CDR2 SQIVND (reference sequence). CDR3 region: CASSIGIGLTEAFF. CDR3 sequence (DNA): TGTGCCAGTAGTATAGGAATAGGGCTCACTGAAGCTTTCTTT.

This chain connects TRBV10-3 to TRBJ1-1; possibly TRBD1 for D (5 bases). The CDR3 length is 14 residues. Trimming pared 3 bases from V and 4 bases from J, leaving 12 bases between. Per the germline V gene, CDR1 is ENHRY and CDR2 is SYGVKD. The CDR3 DNA is TGTGCCATCAGTGATTTGTTGGGGGGCACTGAAGCTTTCTTT. Its protein product is CAISDLLGGTEAFF.

The gene calls are TRBV6-6 and TRBJ1-2, with D uncertain. V lost 0 bases to trimming and J lost 7 bases, with 12 bases between them. The CDR3 spans 14 residues. Looked up from germline, CDR1 is MNHNY and CDR2 is SVGAGI (reference sequence). As DNA, the CDR3 is TGTGCCAGCAGTTACTCGAGAGCACCAGTTGGCTACACCTTC. The encoded protein is CASSYSRAPVGYTF.

The chain is built from TRBV29-1 and TRBJ1-2, with D perhaps TRBD1 (5 bases). This CDR3 region has 12 residues. CDR1 SQVTM and CDR2 ANQGSEA come from the germline V gene. Trimming took off 0 bases at V and 8 bases at J, with 10 bases between the two ends. CDR3 residues: CSVEEGAGGYTF. Written as DNA, the CDR3 is TGCAGCGTTGAAGAAGGGGCCGGAGGCTACACCTTC.

The rearrangement joins TRBV13 to TRBJ1-3; 7 bases are a match to TRBD1. The CDR3 sequence is 14 residues long. Germline-derived CDR1 and CDR2 are PRHDT and FYEKMQ (reference sequence). V gave up 3 bases and J gave up 3 bases; unmatched junction bases: 2. CDR3 residues: CASSFAGGGNTIYF. In DNA form, the CDR3 reads TGTGCCAGCAGCTTCGCAGGGGGTGGAAACACCATATATTTT. Filled out from reference TRBV13 and TRBJ1-3, the complete variable domain reads AAGVIQSPRHLIKEKRETATLKCYPIPRHDTVYWYQQGPGQDPQFLISFYEKMQSDKGSIPDRFSAQQFSDYHSELNMSSLELGDSALYFCASSFAGGGNTIYFGEGSWLTVV.

The gene calls are TRBV2 and TRBJ2-1; D ambiguous. Trimming removed 2 bases at V and 14 bases at J, with 4 bases between. The germline CDR1 and CDR2 sequences are SNHLY and FYNNEI. This CDR3 region has 9 residues. The chain's CDR3 is CASSESEFF. CDR3 DNA sequence: TGTGCCAGCAGTGAATCAGAGTTCTTC.

The V gene is TRBV18, the J gene TRBJ2-5, with TRBD2 matching 7 bases. The CDR3 is 16 amino acids. V shed 3 bases and J 1 base; nucleotides not matched to a gene: 8. Germline assignment: CDR1 KGHSH and CDR2 LQKENI. The DNA of the CDR3 is TGTGCCAGCTCACCCCTTGGCAGCGGGATCCAAGAGACCCAGTACTTC. It codes for CASSPLGSGIQETQYF.

This clone has a handful of counts. V gene TRBV19 combines with J gene TRBJ2-7; D gene ambiguous. V was trimmed by 3 bases and J by 2 bases, leaving 17 bases between them. The CDR3 covers 16 residues. CDR1 and CDR2 from the germline V gene are LNHDA and SQIVND (reference sequence). The CDR3 reads CASSMQAAVLTYEQYF. DNA for the CDR3: TGTGCCAGTAGTATGCAGGCGGCAGTCCTTACCTACGAGCAGTACTTC.

This chain uses TRBV5-6 with TRBJ2-3, with 12 bases lining up with TRBD2. The CDR3 spans 15 residues. Per the germline V gene, CDR1 is SGHDT and CDR2 is YYEEEE. J lost 5 bases, V lost 1 base, and 2 bases had no gene match. This CDR3 is CASSLRTSGKDTQYF. CDR3 nucleotides: TGTGCCAGCAGCTTGAGGACTAGCGGGAAAGATACGCAGTATTTT.

This sequence joins TRBV6-1 and TRBJ1-6, with D hard to call. The CDR3 consists of 11 residues. Trimming removed 5 bases at V and 6 bases at J, with 2 bases between. CDR1 MNHNS and CDR2 SASEGT come from the germline V gene. This CDR3 reads CASSRNSPLHF. In nucleotides, the CDR3 is TGTGCCAGCAGTCGTAATTCACCCCTCCACTTT.

The V gene is TRBV9, the J gene TRBJ2-1; 10 bases fit TRBD2. The CDR3 is made up of 17 amino acids. Germline loops: CDR1 SGDLS, CDR2 YYNGEE. Trimming took 4 bases from V and 9 from J; bases not matched to a gene: 16. CDR3 protein: CASSHHPTSGITPEQFF. CDR3 DNA sequence: TGTGCCAGCAGCCACCACCCCACTAGCGGGATAACACCTGAGCAGTTCTTC.

The genes are TRBV27 and TRBJ1-2; D perhaps matches TRBD1 (5 bases). V was pared by 6 bases and J by 4 bases, with 9 bases between. CDR3 length: 12 amino acids. Germline values: CDR1 MNHEY, CDR2 SMNVEV (reference sequence). The DNA for the CDR3 is TGTGCCAGCAGCGGGGACCGCTATGGCTACACCTTC. Protein product: CASSGDRYGYTF.

This chain links TRBV19 with TRBJ1-5; the D gene is possibly TRBD1 (5 bases). CDR1 LNHDA and CDR2 SQIVND come from the germline V gene (reference sequence). CDR3 length equals 14 residues. With 7 bases removed from V and 5 bases from J, the gap between germline ends came to 15 bases. CDR3 residues: CASTPRGGDQPQHF. As DNA, the CDR3 is TGTGCCAGTACTCCCCGCGGGGGGGATCAGCCCCAGCATTTT.